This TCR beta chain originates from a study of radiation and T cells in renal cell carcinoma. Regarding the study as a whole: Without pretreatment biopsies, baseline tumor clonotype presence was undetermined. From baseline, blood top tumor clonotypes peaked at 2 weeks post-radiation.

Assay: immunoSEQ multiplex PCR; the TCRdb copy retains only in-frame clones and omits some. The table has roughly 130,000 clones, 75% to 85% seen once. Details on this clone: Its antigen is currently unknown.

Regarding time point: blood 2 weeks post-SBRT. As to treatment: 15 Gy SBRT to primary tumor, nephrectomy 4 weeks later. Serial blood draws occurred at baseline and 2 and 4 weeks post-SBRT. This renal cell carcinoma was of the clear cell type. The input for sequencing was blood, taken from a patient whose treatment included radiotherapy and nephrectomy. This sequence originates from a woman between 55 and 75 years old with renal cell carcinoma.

CDR3 sequence: CASSMITSYDPGANVLTF. The CDR3 bases are TGTGCCAGCTCAATGATAACTAGCTATGACCCTGGGGCCAACGTCCTGACTTTC. The chain recombines TRBV18 with TRBJ2-6; D might be TRBD2 (6 bases). The germline CDR1 and CDR2 sequences are KGHSH and LQKENI. The CDR3 has 18 amino acids. Trimming removed 5 bases from V and 2 bases from J, with 19 bases in between. The variable domain in full, completed from reference TRBV18 and TRBJ2-6, reads NAGVMQNPRHLVRRRGQEARLRCSPMKGHSHVYWYRQLPEEGLKFMVYLQKENIIDESGMPKERFSAEFPKEGPSILRIQQVVRGDSAAYFCASSMITSYDPGANVLTFGAGSRLTVL.